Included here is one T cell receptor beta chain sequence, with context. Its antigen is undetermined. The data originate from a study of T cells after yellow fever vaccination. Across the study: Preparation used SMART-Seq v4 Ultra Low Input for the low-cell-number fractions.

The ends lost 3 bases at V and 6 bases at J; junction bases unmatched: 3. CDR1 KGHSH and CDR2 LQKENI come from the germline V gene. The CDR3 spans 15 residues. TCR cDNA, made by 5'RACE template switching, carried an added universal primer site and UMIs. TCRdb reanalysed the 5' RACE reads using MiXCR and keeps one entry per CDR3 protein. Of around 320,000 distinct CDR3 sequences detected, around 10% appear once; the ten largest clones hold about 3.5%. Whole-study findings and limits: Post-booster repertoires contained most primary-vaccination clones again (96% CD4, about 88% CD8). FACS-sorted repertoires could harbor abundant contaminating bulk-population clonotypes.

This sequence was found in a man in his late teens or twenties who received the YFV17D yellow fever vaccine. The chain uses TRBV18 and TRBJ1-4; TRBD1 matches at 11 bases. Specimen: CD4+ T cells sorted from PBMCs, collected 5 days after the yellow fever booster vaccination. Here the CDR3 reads CASSPDRGQDEKLFF. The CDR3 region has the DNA TGTGCCAGCTCACCGGACAGGGGGCAGGATGAAAAACTGTTTTTT.